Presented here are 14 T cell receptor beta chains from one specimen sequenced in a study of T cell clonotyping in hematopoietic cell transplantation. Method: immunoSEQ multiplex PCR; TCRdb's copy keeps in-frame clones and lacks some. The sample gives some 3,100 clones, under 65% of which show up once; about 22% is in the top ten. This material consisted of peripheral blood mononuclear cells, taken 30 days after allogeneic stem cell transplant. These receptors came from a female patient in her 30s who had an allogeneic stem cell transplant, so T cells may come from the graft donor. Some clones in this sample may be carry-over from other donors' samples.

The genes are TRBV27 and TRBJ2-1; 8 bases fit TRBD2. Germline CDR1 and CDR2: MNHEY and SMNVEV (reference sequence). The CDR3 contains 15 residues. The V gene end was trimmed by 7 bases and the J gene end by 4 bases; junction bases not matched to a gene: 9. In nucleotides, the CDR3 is TGTGCCAGCACCGGTCGGGGGGGGGCATACAATGAGCAGTTCTTC. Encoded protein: CASTGRGGAYNEQFF.

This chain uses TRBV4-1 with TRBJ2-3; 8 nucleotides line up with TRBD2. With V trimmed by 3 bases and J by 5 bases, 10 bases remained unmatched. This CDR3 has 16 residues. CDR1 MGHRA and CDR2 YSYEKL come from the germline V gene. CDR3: CASSQGWGLVGDTQYF. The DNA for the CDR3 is TGCGCCAGCAGCCAGGGGTGGGGACTAGTAGGAGATACGCAGTATTTT.

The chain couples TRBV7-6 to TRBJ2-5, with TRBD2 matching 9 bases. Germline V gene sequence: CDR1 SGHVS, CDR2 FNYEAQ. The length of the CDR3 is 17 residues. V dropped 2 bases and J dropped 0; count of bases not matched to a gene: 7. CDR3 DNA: TGTGCCAGCAGCTTACTCTTAGCGGGGGCCAACCAAGAGACCCAGTACTTC. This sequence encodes CASSLLLAGANQETQYF. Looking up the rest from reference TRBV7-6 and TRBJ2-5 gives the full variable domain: GAGVSQSPRYKVTKRGQDVALRCDPISGHVSLYWYRQALGQGPEFLTYFNYEAQQDKSGLPNDRFSAERPEGSISTLTIQRTEQRDSAMYRCASSLLLAGANQETQYFGPGTRLLVL.

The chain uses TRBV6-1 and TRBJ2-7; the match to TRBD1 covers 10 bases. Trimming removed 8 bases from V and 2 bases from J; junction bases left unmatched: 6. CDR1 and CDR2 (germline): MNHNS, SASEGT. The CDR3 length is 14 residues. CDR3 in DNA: TGTGCCAGCGGATCCGGGACAGGGGCCTACGAGCAGTACTTC. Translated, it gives CASGSGTGAYEQYF.

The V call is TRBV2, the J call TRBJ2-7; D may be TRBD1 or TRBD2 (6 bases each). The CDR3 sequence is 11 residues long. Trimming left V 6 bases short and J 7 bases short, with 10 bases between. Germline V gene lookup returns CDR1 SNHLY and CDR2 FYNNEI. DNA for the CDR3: TGTGCCAGCAGGGACAGCGGGGAGCAGTACTTC. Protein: CASRDSGEQYF.

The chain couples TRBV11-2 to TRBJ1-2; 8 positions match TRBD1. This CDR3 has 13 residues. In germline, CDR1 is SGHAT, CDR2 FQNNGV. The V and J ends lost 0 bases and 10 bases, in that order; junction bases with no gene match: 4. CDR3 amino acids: CASSLDRGRDYTF. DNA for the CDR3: TGTGCCAGCAGCTTAGACAGGGGGCGAGACTACACCTTC. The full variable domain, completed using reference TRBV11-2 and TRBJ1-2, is EAGVAQSPRYKIIEKRQSVAFWCNPISGHATLYWYQQILGQGPKLLIQFQNNGVVDDSQLPKDRFSAERLKGVDSTLKIQPAKLEDSAVYLCASSLDRGRDYTFGSGTRLTVV.

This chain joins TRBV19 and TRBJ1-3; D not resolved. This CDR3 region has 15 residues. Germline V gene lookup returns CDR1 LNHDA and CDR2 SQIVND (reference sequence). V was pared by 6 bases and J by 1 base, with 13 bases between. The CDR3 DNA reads TGTGCCAGTAGCCTTAGACGGGGATCTGGAAACACCATATATTTT. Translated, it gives CASSLRRGSGNTIYF.

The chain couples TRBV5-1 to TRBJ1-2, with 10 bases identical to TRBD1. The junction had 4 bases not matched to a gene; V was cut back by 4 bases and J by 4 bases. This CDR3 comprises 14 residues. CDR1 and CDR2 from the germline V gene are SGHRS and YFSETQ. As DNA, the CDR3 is TGCGCCAGCAGCAGTAGGACAGGGGGCTATGGCTACACCTTC. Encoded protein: CASSSRTGGYGYTF.

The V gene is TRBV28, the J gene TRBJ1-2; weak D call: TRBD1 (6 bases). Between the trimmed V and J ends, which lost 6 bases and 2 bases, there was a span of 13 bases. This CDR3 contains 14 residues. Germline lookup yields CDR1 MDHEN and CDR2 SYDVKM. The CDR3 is CASRKTGNNYGYTF. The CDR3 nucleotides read TGTGCCAGCAGGAAGACAGGAAACAACTATGGCTACACCTTC.

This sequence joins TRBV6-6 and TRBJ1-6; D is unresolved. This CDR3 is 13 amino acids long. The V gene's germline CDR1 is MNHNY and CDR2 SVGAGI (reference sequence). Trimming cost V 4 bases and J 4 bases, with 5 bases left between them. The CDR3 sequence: CASSSVYNSPLHF. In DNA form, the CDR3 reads TGTGCCAGCAGTTCGGTTTATAATTCACCCCTCCACTTT.

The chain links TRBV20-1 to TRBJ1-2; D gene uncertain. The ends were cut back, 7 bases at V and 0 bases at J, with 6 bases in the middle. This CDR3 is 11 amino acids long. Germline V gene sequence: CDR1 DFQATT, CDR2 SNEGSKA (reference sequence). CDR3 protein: CSGPSNYGYTF. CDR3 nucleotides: TGCAGTGGTCCCTCTAACTATGGCTACACCTTC.

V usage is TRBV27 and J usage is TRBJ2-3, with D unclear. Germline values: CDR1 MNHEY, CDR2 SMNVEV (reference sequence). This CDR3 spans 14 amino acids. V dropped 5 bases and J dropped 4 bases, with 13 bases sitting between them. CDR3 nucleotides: TGTGCCAGCAGTCCAGTATACTCGGCAGATACGCAGTATTTT. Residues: CASSPVYSADTQYF.

CDR3 bases: TGCAGCGTTGGGGGAACACAAGGCGTGAACACTGAAGCTTTCTTT. It translates to CSVGGTQGVNTEAFF. The gene calls are TRBV29-1 and TRBJ1-1; D not certain. CDR3 length: 15 amino acids. Trimming took 4 bases from V and 0 from J, leaving 15 bases between them. Germline V gene sequence: CDR1 SQVTM, CDR2 ANQGSEA.

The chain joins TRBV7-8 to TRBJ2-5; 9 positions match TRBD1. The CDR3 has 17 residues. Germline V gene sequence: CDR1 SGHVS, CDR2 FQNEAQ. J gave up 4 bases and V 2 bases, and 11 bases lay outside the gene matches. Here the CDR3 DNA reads TGTGCCAGCAGCTTACCGGAGAAGACAGGGGGATTAGAGACCCAGTACTTC. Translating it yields CASSLPEKTGGLETQYF.